This paragraph reports one T cell receptor (beta chain). Participant ages covered roughly 18 to 89 years across approximately 25 US areas. These data come from a study of blood T cell repertoires in COVID-19. On the study more broadly: Specimens from acute and convalescent COVID-19 originated in the United States, Italy and Spain. T cells, B-cell-depleted T cells, or PBMCs supplied cDNA or gDNA.

Original data processing: Quantification of nucleated cells was approximated via reference gene primer amplification. The protocol was immunoSEQ multiplex PCR, while the TCRdb copy is restricted to in-frame clones and leaves out a portion. The DNA gave D and trimming, while V, J and clone size come from that table. The sample lists 150,000 to 200,000 clones, roughly 87% occurring once. Germline V gives CDR1 SGHNT, CDR2 YYREEE (reference sequence). J lost 4 bases, V lost 0 bases, and 4 bases had no gene match. The CDR3 totals 15 residues. Sequencing was done on a sample of PBMCs or T cells enriched from blood (not recorded which). This clonotype was obtained from a man aged 45-65 years who had recovered from COVID-19. This chain connects TRBV5-4 to TRBJ2-1; 7 nucleotides line up with TRBD2. The chain's CDR3 is CASSLESSGYNEQFF. The CDR3 region has the DNA TGTGCCAGCAGCTTGGAATCTAGCGGATACAATGAGCAGTTCTTC.